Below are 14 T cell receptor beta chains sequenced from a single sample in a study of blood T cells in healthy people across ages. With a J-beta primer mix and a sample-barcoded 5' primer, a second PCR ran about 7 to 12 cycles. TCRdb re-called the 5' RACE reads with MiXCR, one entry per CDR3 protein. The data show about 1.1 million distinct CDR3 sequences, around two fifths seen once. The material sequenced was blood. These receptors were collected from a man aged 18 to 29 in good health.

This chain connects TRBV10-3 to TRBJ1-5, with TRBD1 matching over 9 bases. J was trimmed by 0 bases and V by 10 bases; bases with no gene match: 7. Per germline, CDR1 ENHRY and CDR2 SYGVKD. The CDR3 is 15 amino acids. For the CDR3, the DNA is TGTGCCACCTCCGGGACAGGGTATAGCAATCAGCCCCAGCATTTT. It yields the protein CATSGTGYSNQPQHF.

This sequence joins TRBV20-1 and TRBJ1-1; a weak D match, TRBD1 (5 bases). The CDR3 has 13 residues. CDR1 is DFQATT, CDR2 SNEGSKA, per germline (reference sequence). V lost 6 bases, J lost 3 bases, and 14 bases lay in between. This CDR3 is CSAKTGDYTEAFF. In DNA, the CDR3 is TGCAGTGCCAAAACAGGTGACTACACTGAAGCTTTCTTT.

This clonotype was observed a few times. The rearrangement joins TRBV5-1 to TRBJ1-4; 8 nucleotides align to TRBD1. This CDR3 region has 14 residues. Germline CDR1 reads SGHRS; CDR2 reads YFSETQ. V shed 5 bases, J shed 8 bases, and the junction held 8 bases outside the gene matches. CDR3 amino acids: CASSHGTGDEKLFF. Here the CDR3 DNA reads TGCGCCAGCAGTCACGGGACAGGTGACGAAAAACTGTTTTTT.

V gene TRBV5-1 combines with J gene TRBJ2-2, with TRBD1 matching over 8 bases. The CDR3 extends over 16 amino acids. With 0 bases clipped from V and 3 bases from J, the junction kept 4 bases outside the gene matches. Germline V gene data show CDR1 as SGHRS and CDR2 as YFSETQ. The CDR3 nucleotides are TGCGCCAGCAGCTTGGCAGGACAGGGCTACACCGGGGAGCTGTTTTTT. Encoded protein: CASSLAGQGYTGELFF.

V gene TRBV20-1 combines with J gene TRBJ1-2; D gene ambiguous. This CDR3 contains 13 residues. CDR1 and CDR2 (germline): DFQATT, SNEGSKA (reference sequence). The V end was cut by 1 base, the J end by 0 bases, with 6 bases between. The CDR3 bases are TGCAGTGCTAGAGGGGCCCCTAACTATGGCTACACCTTC. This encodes CSARGAPNYGYTF.

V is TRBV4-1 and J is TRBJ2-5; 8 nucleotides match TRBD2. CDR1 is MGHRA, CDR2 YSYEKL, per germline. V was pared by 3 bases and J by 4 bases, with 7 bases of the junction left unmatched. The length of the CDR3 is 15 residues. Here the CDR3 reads CASSQSGLALETQYF. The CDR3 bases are TGCGCCAGCAGCCAGTCTGGACTAGCTTTAGAGACCCAGTACTTC.

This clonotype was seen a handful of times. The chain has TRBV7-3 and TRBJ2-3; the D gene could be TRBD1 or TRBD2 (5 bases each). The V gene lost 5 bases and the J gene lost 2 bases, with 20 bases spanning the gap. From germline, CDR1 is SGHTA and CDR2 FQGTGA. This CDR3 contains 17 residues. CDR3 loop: CASSPTPGTAFTDTQYF. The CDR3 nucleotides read TGTGCCAGCAGCCCCACCCCCGGGACGGCGTTCACAGATACGCAGTATTTT.

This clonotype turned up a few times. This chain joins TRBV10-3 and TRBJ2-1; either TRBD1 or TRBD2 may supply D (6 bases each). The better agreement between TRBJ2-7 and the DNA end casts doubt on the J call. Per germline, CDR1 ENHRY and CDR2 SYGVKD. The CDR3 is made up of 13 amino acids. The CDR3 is CAISPRGDNEQYF. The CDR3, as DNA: TGTGCCATCAGCCCGAGGGGGGACAATGAGCAGTACTTC.

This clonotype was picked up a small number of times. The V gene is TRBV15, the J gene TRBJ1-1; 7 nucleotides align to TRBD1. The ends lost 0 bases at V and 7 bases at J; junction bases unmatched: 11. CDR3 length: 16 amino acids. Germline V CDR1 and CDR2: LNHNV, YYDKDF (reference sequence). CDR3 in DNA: TGTGCCACCAGCAGAGATAGGGGAAGGGGGCGAATTGAAGCTTTCTTT. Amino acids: CATSRDRGRGRIEAFF.

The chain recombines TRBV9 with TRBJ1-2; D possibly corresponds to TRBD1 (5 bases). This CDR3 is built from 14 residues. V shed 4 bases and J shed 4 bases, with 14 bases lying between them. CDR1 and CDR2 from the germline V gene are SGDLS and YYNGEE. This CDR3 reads CASSPGLDGYGYTF. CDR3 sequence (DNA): TGTGCCAGCAGCCCAGGGCTGGATGGCTATGGCTACACCTTC. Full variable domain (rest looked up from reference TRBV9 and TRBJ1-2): DSGVTQTPKHLITATGQRVTLRCSPRSGDLSVYWYQQSLDQGLQFLIQYYNGEERAKGNILERFSAQQFPDLHSELNLSSLELGDSALYFCASSPGLDGYGYTFGSGTRLTVV.

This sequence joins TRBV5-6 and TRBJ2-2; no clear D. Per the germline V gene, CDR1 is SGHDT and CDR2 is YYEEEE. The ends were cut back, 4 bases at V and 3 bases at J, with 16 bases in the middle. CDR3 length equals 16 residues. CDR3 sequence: CASSPPGRYDTGELFF. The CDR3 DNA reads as TGTGCCAGCAGCCCCCCAGGCAGGTACGACACCGGGGAGCTGTTTTTT.

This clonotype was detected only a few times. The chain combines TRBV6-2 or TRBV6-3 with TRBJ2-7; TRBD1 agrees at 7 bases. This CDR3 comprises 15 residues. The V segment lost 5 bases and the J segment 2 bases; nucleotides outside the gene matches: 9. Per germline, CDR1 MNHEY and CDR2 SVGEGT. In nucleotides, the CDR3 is TGTGCCAGCAGTGCAACGACAGGGCCTACCTACGAGCAGTACTTC. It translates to CASSATTGPTYEQYF.

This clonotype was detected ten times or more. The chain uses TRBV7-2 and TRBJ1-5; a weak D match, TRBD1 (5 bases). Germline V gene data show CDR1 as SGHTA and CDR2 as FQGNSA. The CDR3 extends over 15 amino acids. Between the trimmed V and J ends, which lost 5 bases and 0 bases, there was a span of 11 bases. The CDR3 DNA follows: TGTGCCAGCAGCGTGGGACTCACTAGCAATCAGCCCCAGCATTTT. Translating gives CASSVGLTSNQPQHF.

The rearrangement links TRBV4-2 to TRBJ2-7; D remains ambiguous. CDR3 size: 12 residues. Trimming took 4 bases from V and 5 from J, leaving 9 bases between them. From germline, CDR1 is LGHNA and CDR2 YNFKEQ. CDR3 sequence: CASSLSTDEQYF. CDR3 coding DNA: TGTGCCAGCAGCCTTTCGACCGACGAGCAGTACTTC.